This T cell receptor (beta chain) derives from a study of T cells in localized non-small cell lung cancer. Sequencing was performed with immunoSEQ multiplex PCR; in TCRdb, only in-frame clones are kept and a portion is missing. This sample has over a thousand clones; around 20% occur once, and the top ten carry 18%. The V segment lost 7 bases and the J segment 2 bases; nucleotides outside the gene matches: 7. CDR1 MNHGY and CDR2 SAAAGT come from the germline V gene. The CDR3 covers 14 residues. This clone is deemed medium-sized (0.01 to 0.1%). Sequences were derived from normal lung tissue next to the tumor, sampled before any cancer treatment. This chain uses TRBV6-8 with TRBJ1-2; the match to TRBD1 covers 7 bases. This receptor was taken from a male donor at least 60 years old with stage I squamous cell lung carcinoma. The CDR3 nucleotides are TGTGCCAGCACCCGACAGGGCGGAAACTATGGCTACACCTTC. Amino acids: CASTRQGGNYGYTF.